This TCR beta chain comes out of a study of OX40 agonist ivuxolimab in advanced cancers. Across the whole study: Ivuxolimab, an agonist antibody against OX40 (CD134), was given to patients. Whole-study findings and limits: The CD4+ and CD8+ T cells in the blood had expanded clonally by week 6 at 0.1 to 3.0 mg/kg.

Only a few counts were recorded for this clone. Its antigen is unidentified. Distinct nucleotide sequences in the sample also encode this CDR3. Some clones are missing from TCRdb's copy, which holds only in-frame ones; the method was immunoSEQ multiplex PCR. The top ten hold just over 5% of the sample, which has about 44,000 clones, approximately 80% seen once. CDR1 and CDR2 from the germline V gene are SGHRS and YFSETQ. This CDR3 has 14 amino acids. Trimming stripped 1 base from V and 5 bases from J, with 12 bases between. V is TRBV5-1 and J is TRBJ2-5; perhaps TRBD2 as D (6 bases). This clonotype originated in an adult with an advanced solid tumor such as melanoma, head and neck, liver or kidney cancer. The specimen comprised CD4+ or CD8+ T cells sorted from blood, sampled in a trial of the OX40 agonist ivuxolimab. CDR3 coding DNA: TGCGCCAGCAGCTTGATGGGAGGAGGTGAGACCCAGTACTTC. Protein sequence: CASSLMGGGETQYF.